This T cell receptor (beta chain) emerged from a study of shared clonotypes between healthy human individuals. In the original analysis: ImmunoSEQ output held junction-only sequences without quality scores, so filtering differed. Libraries were prepared by immunoSEQ multiplex PCR; TCRdb keeps only in-frame clonotypes and omits some of them. The DNA was the basis for D and trimming; V, J and clone size are from that table. This sample has over 95,000 clones, with about 62% found just once. Trimming left V 5 bases short and J 3 bases short, with 10 bases between. Germline V lookup: CDR1 LNHNV, CDR2 YYDKDF (reference sequence). The CDR3 spans 13 residues. This clone was seen at least ten times.

This sequence joins TRBV15 and TRBJ2-5; no reliable D call. The sequence came from a woman aged 25 to 39 in good health. The source material was memory CD8+ T cells sorted from blood. Described subset: CD45RO+ cells pooled with CCR7-negative TemRA cells. The CDR3 reads CATSSRREETQYF. Here the CDR3 DNA reads TGTGCCACCAGCTCTCGACGGGAAGAGACCCAGTACTTC.